These T cell receptor beta chains were read from a single sample in a study of cytomegalovirus exposure and HLA in healthy donors. Profiled with immunoSEQ multiplex PCR; TCRdb holds only in-frame clones, not every one. This table has 100,000 to 150,000 clones, over 9.5% appearing once. Sequencing was carried out using PBMCs. These receptors all come from a woman aged 18 to 35 in good health and CMV-seropositive. Each CDR3 is given with its conserved first and last residue. D genes are given only for firm matches. Only some rows state a clone size, as once, few, many or a class for expanded clones.

j_gene,abundance,v_gene,d_gene,CDR3nt,CDR3aa
TRBJ2-7,.,TRBV15,.,TGTGCCACCAGCAGAGGTCCAGGGAACGAGCAGTACTTC,CATSRGPGNEQYF
TRBJ2-3,.,TRBV5-1,TRBD2,TGCGCCAGCAGCCCCGGACTAGCTGGCGCAGATACGCAGTATTTT,CASSPGLAGADTQYF
TRBJ2-1,few,TRBV5-1,TRBD2,TGCGCCAGCAGCCCTAGCTACCAGCGGGAGCCCCGCAATGAGCAGTTCTTC,CASSPSYQREPRNEQFF
TRBJ2-2,.,TRBV28,TRBD1,TGTGCCAGCACCACCGGGACAGGGGACACCGGGGAGCTGTTTTTT,CASTTGTGDTGELFF
TRBJ2-6,few,TRBV28,TRBD2,TGTGCCAGCAGTTTAAGCGGGGGATCGGCCAACGTCCTGACTTTC,CASSLSGGSANVLTF
TRBJ1-2,few,TRBV6-6,.,TGTGCCAGCAGTTACGACGACACATTCTATGGCTACACCTTC,CASSYDDTFYGYTF
TRBJ2-7,medium-sized,TRBV4-2,TRBD1,TGTGCCAGCAGCCAAGGAGGTGGGGACAGTTCCTACGAGCAGTACTTC,CASSQGGGDSSYEQYF
TRBJ2-1,few,TRBV6-5,TRBD1,TGTGCCAGCAGACGGGACAGGGGGACCTACAATGAGCAGTTCTTC,CASRRDRGTYNEQFF
TRBJ1-2,.,TRBV4-1,TRBD1,TGCGCCAGCAGCGCAAGGGAGACAGGGCCTTCTGGCTACACCTTC,CASSARETGPSGYTF
TRBJ1-1,few,TRBV30,.,TGTGCCTGGACTAACCGGGTGGCGGGTGGCAGGCCTGAAGCTTTCTTT,CAWTNRVAGGRPEAFF
TRBJ1-2,few,TRBV30,.,TGTGCCTGGAGTGTTCAGGGAAAGGTCAGCTATGGCTACACCTTC,CAWSVQGKVSYGYTF
TRBJ2-7,.,TRBV28,TRBD2,TGTGCCAGCAGTTTTGGGACTACCTACGAGCAGTACTTC,CASSFGTTYEQYF
TRBJ2-1,few,TRBV6-5,TRBD1,TGTGCCAGCAGTCCGGACAGGGTATTCTATGAGCAGTTCTTC,CASSPDRVFYEQFF
TRBJ2-7,.,TRBV5-8,.,TGTGCCAGCGCGACTGCGGCGGCCTCCTACGGGCAGTACTTC,CASATAAASYGQYF
TRBJ2-5,few,TRBV28,.,TGTGCCAGCAGTTTATTGGCCCAAGAGACCCAGTACTTC,CASSLLAQETQYF
TRBJ2-1,.,TRBV7-9,.,TGTGCCAGCAGCCTTATTGCGGGAACCTACAATGAGCAGTTCTTC,CASSLIAGTYNEQFF
TRBJ2-1,.,TRBV27,.,TGTGCCAGCACCGCCGGGACAAGAAACAATGAGCAGTTCTTC,CASTAGTRNNEQFF
TRBJ2-3,.,TRBV19,.,TGTGCCAGTAGCACTGACAATGACTACACAGATACGCAGTATTTT,CASSTDNDYTDTQYF
TRBJ2-7,.,TRBV19,.,TGTGCCAGTAGTATAGGGGCGGGAAGCTCCTACGAGCAGTACTTC,CASSIGAGSSYEQYF
TRBJ2-5,few,TRBV4-2,.,TGTGCCAGCAGCCAAGGGCGGGTAGAAGAGACCCAGTACTTC,CASSQGRVEETQYF
TRBJ1-2,few,TRBV7-3,TRBD1,TGTGCCAGCAGCCCATCAGGGGGCCTCGGCTACACCTTC,CASSPSGGLGYTF
TRBJ2-5,.,TRBV10-3,.,TGTGCCATTGAAGACTATGAGACCCAGTACTTC,CAIEDYETQYF
TRBJ1-4,.,TRBV12-1,.,TGTGCCAGCAGCTGGGACAGACATCCTAATGAAAAACTGTTTTTT,CASSWDRHPNEKLFF
TRBJ1-4,few,TRBV5-1,.,TGCGCCAGCAGACCGACAGTTGCAACTAATGAAAAACTGTTTTTT,CASRPTVATNEKLFF
TRBJ2-1,.,TRBV27,.,TGTGCCAGCAGTCTTACAACTACTAACAATGAGCAGTTCTTC,CASSLTTTNNEQFF
TRBJ1-5,once,TRBV9,TRBD1,TGTGCCAGCAGCGTAGAGGGGGCAGGGCAGCCCCAGCATTTT,CASSVEGAGQPQHF
TRBJ2-7,.,TRBV30,.,TGTGCCTGGAGTCCTTCCTCCCTCCTCGAGCAGTACTTC,CAWSPSSLLEQYF
TRBJ2-3,few,TRBV28,TRBD2,TGTGCCAGCCAACGGCGGGAGGCAGATACGCAGTATTTT,CASQRREADTQYF